One T cell receptor beta chain is described in this entry. Every TCR library consumed around 3,300 ng of total RNA. TCRdb re-called the 5' RACE reads and shows each CDR3 protein once, DNA omitted. This table lists around 140,000 distinct CDR3 sequences. This sample is part of a study of monozygotic twins with inflammatory bowel disease. This CDR3 comprises 12 residues. Germline CDR1 reads MDHEN; CDR2 reads SYDVKM. The sample taken for sequencing was blood. The chain uses TRBV28 and TRBJ2-3. This TCR was sampled from a human donor with ulcerative colitis or Crohn's disease, or a healthy co-twin of an affected twin (not recorded which). This CDR3 reads CASLAYLGAQYF.